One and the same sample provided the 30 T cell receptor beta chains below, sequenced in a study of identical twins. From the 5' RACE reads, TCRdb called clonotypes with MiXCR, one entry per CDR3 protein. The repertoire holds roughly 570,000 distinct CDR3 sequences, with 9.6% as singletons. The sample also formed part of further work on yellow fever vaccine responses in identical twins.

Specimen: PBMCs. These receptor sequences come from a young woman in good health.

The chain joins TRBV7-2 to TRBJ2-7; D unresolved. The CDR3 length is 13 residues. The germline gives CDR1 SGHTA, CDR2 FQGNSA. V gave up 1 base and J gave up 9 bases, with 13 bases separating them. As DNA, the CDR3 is TGTGCCAGCAGCTTAGGCCAGATAGTCGGGCAGTACTTC. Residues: CASSLGQIVGQYF.

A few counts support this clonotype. In DNA form, the CDR3 reads TGTGCCAGCAGCTCGCGGGGCCGGAACACAGATACGCAGTATTTT. Amino acid sequence: CASSSRGRNTDTQYF. This rearrangement joins TRBV3-1 to TRBJ2-3; D may be TRBD2 (6 bases). Germline V gene sequence: CDR1 LGHDT, CDR2 YNNKEL (reference sequence). Trimming took off 5 bases at V and 2 bases at J, with 14 bases between the two ends. CDR3 length: 15 amino acids.

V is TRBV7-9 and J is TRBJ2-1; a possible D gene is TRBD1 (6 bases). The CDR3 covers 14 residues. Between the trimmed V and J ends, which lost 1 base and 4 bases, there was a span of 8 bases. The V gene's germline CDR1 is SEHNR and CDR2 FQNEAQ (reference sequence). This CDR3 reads CASSLGQVYNEQFF. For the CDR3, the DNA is TGTGCCAGCAGCTTAGGACAGGTATACAATGAGCAGTTCTTC. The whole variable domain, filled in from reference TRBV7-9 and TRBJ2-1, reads DTGVSQNPRHKITKRGQNVTFRCDPISEHNRLYWYRQTLGQGPEFLTYFQNEAQLEKSRLLSDRFSAERPKGSFSTLEIQRTEQGDSAMYLCASSLGQVYNEQFFGPGTRLTVL.

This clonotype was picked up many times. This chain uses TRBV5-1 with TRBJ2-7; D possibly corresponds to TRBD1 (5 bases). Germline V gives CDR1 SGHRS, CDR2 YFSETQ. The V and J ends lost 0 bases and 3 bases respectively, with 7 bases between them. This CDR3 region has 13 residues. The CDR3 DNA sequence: TGCGCCAGCAGCTTGGAGACAGTCTACGAGCAGTACTTC. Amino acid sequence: CASSLETVYEQYF.

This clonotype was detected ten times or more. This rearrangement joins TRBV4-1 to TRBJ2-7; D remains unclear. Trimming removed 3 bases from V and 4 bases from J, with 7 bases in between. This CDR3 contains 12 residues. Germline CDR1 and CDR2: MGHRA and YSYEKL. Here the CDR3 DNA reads TGCGCCAGCAGCCACCTCAGTTACGAGCAGTACTTC. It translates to CASSHLSYEQYF.

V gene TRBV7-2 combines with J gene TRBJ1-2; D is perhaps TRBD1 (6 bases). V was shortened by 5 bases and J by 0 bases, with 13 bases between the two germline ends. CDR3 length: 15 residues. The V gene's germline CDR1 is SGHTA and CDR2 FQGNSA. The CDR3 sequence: CASSPAPGANYGYTF. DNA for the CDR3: TGTGCCAGCAGCCCGGCCCCAGGGGCTAACTATGGCTACACCTTC.

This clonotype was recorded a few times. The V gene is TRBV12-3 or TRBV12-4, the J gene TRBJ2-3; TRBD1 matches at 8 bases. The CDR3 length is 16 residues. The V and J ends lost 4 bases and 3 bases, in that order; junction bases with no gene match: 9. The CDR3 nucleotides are TGTGCCAGCAGTTGGGGGGACAGGCAAGGAACAGATACGCAGTATTTT. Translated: CASSWGDRQGTDTQYF.

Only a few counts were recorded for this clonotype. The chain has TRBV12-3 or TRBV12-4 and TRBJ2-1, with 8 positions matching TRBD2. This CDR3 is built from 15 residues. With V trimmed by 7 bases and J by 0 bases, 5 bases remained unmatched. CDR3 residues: CASTEAGASYNEQFF. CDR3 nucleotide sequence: TGTGCCAGCACCGAAGCGGGGGCCTCCTACAATGAGCAGTTCTTC.

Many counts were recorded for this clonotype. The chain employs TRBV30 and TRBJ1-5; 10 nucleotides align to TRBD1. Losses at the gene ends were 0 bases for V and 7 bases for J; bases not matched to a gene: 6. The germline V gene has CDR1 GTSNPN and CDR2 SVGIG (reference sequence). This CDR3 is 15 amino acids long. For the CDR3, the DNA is TGTGCCTGGAGTGTACGGGGACAGGGGAGCCAGCCCCAGCATTTT. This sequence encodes CAWSVRGQGSQPQHF.

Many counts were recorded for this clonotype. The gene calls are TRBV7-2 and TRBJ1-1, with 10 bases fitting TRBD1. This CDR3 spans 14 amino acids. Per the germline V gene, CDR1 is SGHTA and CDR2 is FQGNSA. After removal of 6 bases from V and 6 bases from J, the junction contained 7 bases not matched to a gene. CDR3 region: CASSLDRGAPEAFF. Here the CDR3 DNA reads TGTGCCAGCAGTCTGGACAGGGGGGCGCCTGAAGCTTTCTTT.

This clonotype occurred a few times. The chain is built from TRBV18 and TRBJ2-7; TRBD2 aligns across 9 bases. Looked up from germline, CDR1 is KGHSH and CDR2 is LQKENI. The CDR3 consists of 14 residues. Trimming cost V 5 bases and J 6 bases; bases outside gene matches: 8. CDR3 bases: TGTGCCAGCTCAACCTTAGCGGGAGTAACCGAGCAGTACTTC. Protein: CASSTLAGVTEQYF.

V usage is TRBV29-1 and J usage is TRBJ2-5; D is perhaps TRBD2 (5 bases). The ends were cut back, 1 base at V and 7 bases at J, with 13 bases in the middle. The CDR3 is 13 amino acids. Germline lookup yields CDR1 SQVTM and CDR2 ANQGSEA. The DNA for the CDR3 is TGCAGCGTTGAAGCCACGGGATGGGGGACCCAGTACTTC. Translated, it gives CSVEATGWGTQYF.

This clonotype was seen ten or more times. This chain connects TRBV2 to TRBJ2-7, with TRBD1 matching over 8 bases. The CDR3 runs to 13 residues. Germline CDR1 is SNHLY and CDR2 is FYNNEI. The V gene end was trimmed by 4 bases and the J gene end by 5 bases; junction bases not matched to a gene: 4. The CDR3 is CASSGTGYDEQYF. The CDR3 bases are TGTGCCAGCAGTGGGACAGGGTACGACGAGCAGTACTTC.

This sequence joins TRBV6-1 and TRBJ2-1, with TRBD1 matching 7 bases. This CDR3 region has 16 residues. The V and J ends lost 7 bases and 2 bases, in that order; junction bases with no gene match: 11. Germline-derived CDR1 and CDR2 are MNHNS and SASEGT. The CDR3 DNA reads TGTGCCAGCACTAGACAGGGTACTTTACCCTACAATGAGCAGTTCTTC. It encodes CASTRQGTLPYNEQFF.

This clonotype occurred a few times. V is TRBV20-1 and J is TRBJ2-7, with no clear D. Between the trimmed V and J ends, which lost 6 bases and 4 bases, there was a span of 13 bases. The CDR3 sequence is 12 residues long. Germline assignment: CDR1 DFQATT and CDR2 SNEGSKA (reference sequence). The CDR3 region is CSADDTVYEQYF. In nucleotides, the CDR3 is TGCAGTGCGGACGATACAGTGTACGAGCAGTACTTC.

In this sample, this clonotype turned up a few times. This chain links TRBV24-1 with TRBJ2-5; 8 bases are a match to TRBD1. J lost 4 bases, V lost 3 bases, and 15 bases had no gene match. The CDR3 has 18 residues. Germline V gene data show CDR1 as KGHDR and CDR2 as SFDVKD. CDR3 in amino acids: CATSDAGQGVGHRETQYF. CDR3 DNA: TGTGCCACCAGTGATGCCGGACAGGGTGTGGGCCATCGAGAGACCCAGTACTTC.

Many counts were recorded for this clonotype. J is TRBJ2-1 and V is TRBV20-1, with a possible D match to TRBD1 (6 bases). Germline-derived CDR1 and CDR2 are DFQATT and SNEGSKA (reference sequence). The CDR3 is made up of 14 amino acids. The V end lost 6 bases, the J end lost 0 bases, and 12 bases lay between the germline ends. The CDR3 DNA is TGCAGTGCGATCGACAGGAGCTCCTACAATGAGCAGTTCTTC. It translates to CSAIDRSSYNEQFF.

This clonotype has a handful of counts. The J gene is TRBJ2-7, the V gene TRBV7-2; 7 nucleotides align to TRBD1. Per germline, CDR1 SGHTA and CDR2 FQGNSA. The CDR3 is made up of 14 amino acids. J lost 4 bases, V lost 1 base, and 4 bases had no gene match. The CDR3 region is CASSLDRGQYEQYF. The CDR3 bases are TGTGCCAGCAGCTTAGACAGGGGTCAGTACGAGCAGTACTTC.

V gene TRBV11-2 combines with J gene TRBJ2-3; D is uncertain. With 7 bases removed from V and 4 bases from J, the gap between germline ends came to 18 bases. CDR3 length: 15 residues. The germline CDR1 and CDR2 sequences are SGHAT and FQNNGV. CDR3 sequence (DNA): TGTGCCAGCACCCTGCACCCCGGCTCCGCAGATACGCAGTATTTT. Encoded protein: CASTLHPGSADTQYF.

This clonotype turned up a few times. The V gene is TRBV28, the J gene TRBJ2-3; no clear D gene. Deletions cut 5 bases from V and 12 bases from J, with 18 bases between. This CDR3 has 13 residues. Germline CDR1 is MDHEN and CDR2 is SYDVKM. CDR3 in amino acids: CASSALPAIVQYF. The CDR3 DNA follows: TGTGCCAGCAGTGCCTTGCCGGCTATAGTACAGTATTTT. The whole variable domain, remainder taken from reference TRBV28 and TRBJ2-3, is DVKVTQSSRYLVKRTGEKVFLECVQDMDHENMFWYRQDPGLGLRLIYFSYDVKMKEKGDIPEGYSVSREKKERFSLILESASTNQTSMYLCASSALPAIVQYFGPGTRLTVL.

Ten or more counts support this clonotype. CDR3 coding DNA: TGTGCCAGCACCGCCCAGGCACTCGGCGAAGCTTTCTTT. It yields the protein CASTAQALGEAFF. The gene calls are TRBV2 and TRBJ1-1; D gene unclear. Germline CDR1 SNHLY, CDR2 FYNNEI. V was shortened by 7 bases and J by 8 bases, with 17 bases between the two germline ends. This CDR3 contains 13 residues.

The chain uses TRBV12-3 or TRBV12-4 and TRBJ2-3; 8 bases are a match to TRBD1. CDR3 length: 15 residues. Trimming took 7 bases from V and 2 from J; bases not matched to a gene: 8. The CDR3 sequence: CASTGQGSLTDTQYF. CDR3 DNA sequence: TGTGCCAGCACCGGACAGGGAAGTCTCACAGATACGCAGTATTTT.

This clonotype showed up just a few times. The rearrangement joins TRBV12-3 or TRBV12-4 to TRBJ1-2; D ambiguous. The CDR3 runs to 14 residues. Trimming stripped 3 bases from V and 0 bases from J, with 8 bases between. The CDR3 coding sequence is TGTGCCAGCAGTTTGGTATCTCCTAACTATGGCTACACCTTC. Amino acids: CASSLVSPNYGYTF.

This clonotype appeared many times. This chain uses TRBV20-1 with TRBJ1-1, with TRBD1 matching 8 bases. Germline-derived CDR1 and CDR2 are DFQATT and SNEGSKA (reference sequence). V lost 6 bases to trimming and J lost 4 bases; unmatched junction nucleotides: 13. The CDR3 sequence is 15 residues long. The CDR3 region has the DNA TGCAGTGCCGCTCGCGGGACAGGTGAGAGCACTGAAGCTTTCTTT. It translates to CSAARGTGESTEAFF.

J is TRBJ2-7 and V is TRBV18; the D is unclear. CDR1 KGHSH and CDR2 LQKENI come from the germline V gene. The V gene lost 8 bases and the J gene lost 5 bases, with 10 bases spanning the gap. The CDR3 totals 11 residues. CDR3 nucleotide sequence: TGTGCCAGCGGGAATCGAGACGAGCAGTACTTC. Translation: CASGNRDEQYF. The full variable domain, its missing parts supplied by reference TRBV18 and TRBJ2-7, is NAGVMQNPRHLVRRRGQEARLRCSPMKGHSHVYWYRQLPEEGLKFMVYLQKENIIDESGMPKERFSAEFPKEGPSILRIQQVVRGDSAAYFCASGNRDEQYFGPGTRLTVT.

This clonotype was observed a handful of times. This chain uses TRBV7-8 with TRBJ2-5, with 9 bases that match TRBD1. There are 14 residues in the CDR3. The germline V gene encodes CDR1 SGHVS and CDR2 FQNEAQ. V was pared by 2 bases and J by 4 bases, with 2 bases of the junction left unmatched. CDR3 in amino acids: CASSLPGQGETQYF. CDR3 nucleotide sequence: TGTGCCAGCAGCTTACCGGGACAGGGAGAGACCCAGTACTTC.

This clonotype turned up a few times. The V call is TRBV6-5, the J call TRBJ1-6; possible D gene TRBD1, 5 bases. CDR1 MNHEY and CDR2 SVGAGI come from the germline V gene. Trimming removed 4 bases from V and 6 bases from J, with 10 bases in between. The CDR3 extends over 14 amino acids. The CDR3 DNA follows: TGTGCCAGCAGTTTGGGGGTGGGTAATTCACCCCTCCACTTT. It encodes CASSLGVGNSPLHF.

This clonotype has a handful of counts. CDR3 nucleotide sequence: TGTGCCAGCAGATCTCCCGGGACAGCACTCACCGGGGAGCTGTTTTTT. It encodes CASRSPGTALTGELFF. This chain links TRBV12-3 or TRBV12-4 with TRBJ2-2; 7 positions match TRBD1. This CDR3 contains 16 residues. The V and J ends lost 6 bases and 4 bases, in that order; junction bases with no gene match: 11.

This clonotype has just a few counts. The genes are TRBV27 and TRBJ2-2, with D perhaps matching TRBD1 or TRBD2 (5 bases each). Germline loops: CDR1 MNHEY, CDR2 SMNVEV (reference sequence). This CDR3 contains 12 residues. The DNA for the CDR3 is TGTCTCTCCGGGACGTTGACCGGGGAGCTGTTTTTT. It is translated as CLSGTLTGELFF.

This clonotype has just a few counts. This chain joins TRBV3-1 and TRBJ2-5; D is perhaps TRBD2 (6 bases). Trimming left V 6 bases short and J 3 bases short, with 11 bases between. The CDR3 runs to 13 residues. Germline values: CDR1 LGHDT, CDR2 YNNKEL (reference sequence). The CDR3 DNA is TGTGCCAGCAGAAAGACGGGGGAAGAGACCCAGTACTTC. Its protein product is CASRKTGEETQYF.